The sample holds many counts of the clone carrying this TCR beta chain. Antigen specificity is unknown. TCRdb processed the 5' RACE reads anew with MiXCR; each CDR3 protein has one entry. The table lists more than 30,000 distinct CDR3 sequences, more than 9.5% of them singletons. This record belongs to a study of CD8 T cells in ankylosing spondylitis. Notes on the study in general: In ankylosing spondylitis patients, matched synovial fluid reportedly showed significant enrichment of disease-linked clones. Blood of patients with ankylosing spondylitis appeared to be characterized by a TCR beta motif of roughly eight highly homologous variants. Disease-linked clones proved CD8+ and comparatively uncommon in peripheral blood.

Sequencing input: synovial fluid, either unsorted or a sorted T cell fraction (not recorded which). The TCR sequence derives from a male donor with ankylosing spondylitis.

The CDR3 here is CASSYSGGTYNEQFF. The DNA for the CDR3 is TGTGCCAGCAGTTACTCGGGGGGAACCTACAATGAGCAGTTCTTC. V usage is TRBV6-5 and J usage is TRBJ2-1, with a tentative D call TRBD2 (6 bases). Trimming shortened V by 0 bases and J by 2 bases, and 8 bases separated the two germline ends. The CDR3 is 15 residues long. Germline V gene lookup returns CDR1 MNHEY and CDR2 SVGAGI.